A selection of T cell receptor beta chains follows, all from one sample in a study of shared clonotypes between healthy human individuals. Method: immunoSEQ multiplex PCR; TCRdb's copy keeps in-frame clones and lacks some. The data contain 550,000 to 800,000 clones, about 74% of them singletons. The sample comprised memory CD4+ T cells sorted from blood. The source of these receptors is a young woman in good health. Each CDR3 is given with its conserved first and last residue. Each record gives: D gene, J gene, CDR3 length, clone size, V gene, CDR3 protein, CDR3 DNA. The D gene is left open where the match is weak. A row's size may be missing; if present it is once, few, many or a size class.

d_call: TRBD2; j_call: TRBJ2-1; cdr3_length: 14; clone_size: many; v_call: TRBV14; cdr3_aa: CASSATSGSSKQFF; cdr3_nt: TGTGCCAGCAGCGCTACTAGCGGCTCCTCAAAGCAGTTCTTC
d_call: .; j_call: TRBJ2-7; cdr3_length: 12; clone_size: .; v_call: TRBV29-1; cdr3_aa: CSVEGSSYEQYF; cdr3_nt: TGCAGCGTTGAAGGAAGCTCCTACGAGCAGTACTTC
d_call: .; j_call: TRBJ1-4; cdr3_length: 14; clone_size: once; v_call: TRBV27; cdr3_aa: CASTTGVTNEKLFF; cdr3_nt: TGTGCCAGCACCACGGGGGTAACTAATGAAAAACTGTTTTTT
d_call: .; j_call: TRBJ2-4; cdr3_length: 14; clone_size: .; v_call: TRBV4-1; cdr3_aa: CASSPSGTYGIQYF; cdr3_nt: TGCGCCAGCAGCCCGTCCGGGACATATGGCATTCAGTACTTC
d_call: .; j_call: TRBJ2-5; cdr3_length: 15; clone_size: .; v_call: TRBV25-1; cdr3_aa: CASSGVGGIQETQYF; cdr3_nt: TGTGCCAGCAGTGGCGTGGGTGGGATCCAAGAGACCCAGTACTTC
d_call: TRBD1; j_call: TRBJ1-2; cdr3_length: 15; clone_size: .; v_call: TRBV6-1; cdr3_aa: CASSEPGQKEHGYTF; cdr3_nt: TGTGCCAGCAGTGAACCGGGACAGAAGGAACATGGCTACACCTTC
d_call: .; j_call: TRBJ1-4; cdr3_length: 14; clone_size: .; v_call: TRBV27; cdr3_aa: CASSPGQINEKLFF; cdr3_nt: TGTGCCAGCAGCCCTGGACAGATTAATGAAAAACTGTTTTTT
d_call: TRBD2; j_call: TRBJ2-1; cdr3_length: 16; clone_size: .; v_call: TRBV7-2; cdr3_aa: CASRVVVLAGGHEQFF; cdr3_nt: TGTGCCAGCAGAGTAGTGGTACTAGCGGGAGGGCATGAGCAGTTCTTC
d_call: .; j_call: TRBJ1-4; cdr3_length: 11; clone_size: few; v_call: TRBV29-1; cdr3_aa: CSAELDEKLFF; cdr3_nt: TGCAGCGCGGAGCTGGATGAAAAACTGTTTTTT
d_call: .; j_call: TRBJ2-3; cdr3_length: 13; clone_size: few; v_call: TRBV19; cdr3_aa: CASSIGLGDTQYF; cdr3_nt: TGTGCCAGTAGTATAGGGTTGGGAGATACGCAGTATTTT
d_call: TRBD2; j_call: TRBJ2-7; cdr3_length: 18; clone_size: .; v_call: TRBV2; cdr3_aa: CASSAGTSGRVGAEEQYF; cdr3_nt: TGTGCCAGCAGCGCCGGGACTAGCGGGAGAGTCGGTGCGGAAGAGCAGTACTTC
d_call: .; j_call: TRBJ2-3; cdr3_length: 16; clone_size: once; v_call: TRBV5-1; cdr3_aa: CASSLVFLGGTDTQYF; cdr3_nt: TGCGCCAGCAGCTTGGTTTTTCTAGGGGGCACAGATACGCAGTATTTT
d_call: TRBD2; j_call: TRBJ2-2; cdr3_length: 15; clone_size: once; v_call: TRBV7-9; cdr3_aa: CASSLAGVNTGELFF; cdr3_nt: TGTGCCAGCAGCCTAGCGGGAGTGAACACCGGGGAGCTGTTTTTT
d_call: .; j_call: TRBJ1-1; cdr3_length: 15; clone_size: many; v_call: TRBV19; cdr3_aa: CASSIDSSRASEAFF; cdr3_nt: TGTGCCAGTAGTATAGATTCGTCTCGGGCCTCTGAAGCTTTCTTT
d_call: TRBD1; j_call: TRBJ1-2; cdr3_length: 15; clone_size: .; v_call: TRBV19; cdr3_aa: CASRKETGKVGGYTF; cdr3_nt: TGTGCCAGTAGGAAAGAGACAGGGAAGGTCGGTGGCTACACCTTC
d_call: TRBD2; j_call: TRBJ2-7; cdr3_length: 16; clone_size: .; v_call: TRBV5-4; cdr3_aa: CASSSGSSGSSYEQYF; cdr3_nt: TGTGCCAGCAGCTCCGGGAGTAGCGGGAGCTCCTACGAGCAGTACTTC
d_call: .; j_call: TRBJ1-3; cdr3_length: 16; clone_size: many; v_call: TRBV30; cdr3_aa: CAWSSSLGPSGNTIYF; cdr3_nt: TGTGCCTGGAGTAGCTCTCTGGGTCCCTCTGGAAACACCATATATTTT
d_call: .; j_call: TRBJ2-7; cdr3_length: 15; clone_size: .; v_call: TRBV11-1; cdr3_aa: CASSFQVTALGEQYF; cdr3_nt: TGTGCCAGCAGCTTTCAGGTGACCGCCCTGGGTGAGCAGTACTTC
d_call: TRBD1; j_call: TRBJ1-1; cdr3_length: 15; clone_size: .; v_call: TRBV28; cdr3_aa: CASPPAGTGRFEAFF; cdr3_nt: TGTGCCAGTCCGCCGGCGGGGACAGGTCGGTTTGAAGCTTTCTTT
d_call: TRBD1; j_call: TRBJ1-2; cdr3_length: 17; clone_size: .; v_call: TRBV4-1; cdr3_aa: CASSQEAQTGGNYGYTF; cdr3_nt: TGCGCCAGCAGCCAAGAAGCCCAAACAGGGGGAAACTATGGCTACACCTTC
d_call: .; j_call: TRBJ1-6; cdr3_length: 14; clone_size: .; v_call: TRBV19; cdr3_aa: CASSIARENSPLHF; cdr3_nt: TGTGCCAGTAGTATCGCTCGGGAGAATTCACCCCTCCACTTT
d_call: TRBD1; j_call: TRBJ2-5; cdr3_length: 13; clone_size: .; v_call: TRBV5-1; cdr3_aa: CASSPRQGETQYF; cdr3_nt: TGCGCCAGCAGCCCCCGACAGGGGGAGACCCAGTACTTC
d_call: .; j_call: TRBJ1-1; cdr3_length: 12; clone_size: .; v_call: TRBV6-5; cdr3_aa: CASSPLEGLAFF; cdr3_nt: TGTGCCAGCAGCCCCCTGGAGGGGCTGGCTTTCTTT
d_call: .; j_call: TRBJ1-5; cdr3_length: 15; clone_size: .; v_call: TRBV2; cdr3_aa: CASSDGGLENQPQHF; cdr3_nt: TGTGCCAGCAGTGATGGGGGGTTAGAAAATCAGCCCCAGCATTTT
d_call: TRBD1; j_call: TRBJ2-7; cdr3_length: 18; clone_size: .; v_call: TRBV11-2; cdr3_aa: CASTTRDRGPIGTYEQYF; cdr3_nt: TGTGCCAGCACGACAAGGGACAGGGGCCCGATCGGGACCTACGAGCAGTACTTC
d_call: .; j_call: TRBJ2-6; cdr3_length: 15; clone_size: .; v_call: TRBV30; cdr3_aa: CAWTLGMSGANVLTF; cdr3_nt: TGTGCCTGGACCCTCGGGATGTCTGGGGCCAACGTCCTGACTTTC
d_call: TRBD1; j_call: TRBJ2-5; cdr3_length: 14; clone_size: .; v_call: TRBV5-1; cdr3_aa: CASSRTGEQETQYF; cdr3_nt: TGCGCCAGCAGCCGGACAGGGGAACAAGAGACCCAGTACTTC
d_call: .; j_call: TRBJ2-7; cdr3_length: 15; clone_size: .; v_call: TRBV16; cdr3_aa: CASSQGRMDLVEQYF; cdr3_nt: TGTGCCAGCAGCCAAGGGAGGATGGATTTGGTCGAGCAGTACTTC
d_call: TRBD2; j_call: TRBJ2-7; cdr3_length: 14; clone_size: .; v_call: TRBV5-1; cdr3_aa: CASSFSGGSREQYF; cdr3_nt: TGCGCCAGCAGCTTCTCGGGAGGGTCGCGCGAGCAGTACTTC
d_call: .; j_call: TRBJ2-7; cdr3_length: 14; clone_size: few; v_call: TRBV7-9; cdr3_aa: CASSFSGSSYEQYF; cdr3_nt: TGTGCCAGCAGCTTTAGCGGTAGCTCCTACGAGCAGTACTTC
d_call: .; j_call: TRBJ1-1; cdr3_length: 13; clone_size: once; v_call: TRBV18; cdr3_aa: CASSQLGDTEAFF; cdr3_nt: TGTGCCAGCTCACAGTTGGGGGACACTGAAGCTTTCTTT
d_call: .; j_call: TRBJ2-5; cdr3_length: 15; clone_size: .; v_call: TRBV23-1; cdr3_aa: CASSQSPGTKETQYF; cdr3_nt: TGCGCCAGCAGTCAATCGCCTGGGACGAAGGAGACCCAGTACTTC
d_call: TRBD1; j_call: TRBJ2-7; cdr3_length: 12; clone_size: once; v_call: TRBV7-8; cdr3_aa: CASSLTGREQYF; cdr3_nt: TGTGCCAGCAGCCTGACAGGGCGCGAGCAGTACTTC
d_call: .; j_call: TRBJ2-5; cdr3_length: 12; clone_size: .; v_call: TRBV28; cdr3_aa: CASSTPGETQYF; cdr3_nt: TGTGCCAGCAGTACCCCAGGAGAGACCCAGTACTTC
d_call: .; j_call: TRBJ2-7; cdr3_length: 15; clone_size: .; v_call: TRBV6-5; cdr3_aa: CASMDARTLLSEQYF; cdr3_nt: TGTGCCAGCATGGATGCCCGGACACTTCTCTCAGAGCAGTACTTC
d_call: TRBD1; j_call: TRBJ1-5; cdr3_length: 16; clone_size: .; v_call: TRBV28; cdr3_aa: CASSGLGTAIDQPQHF; cdr3_nt: TGTGCCAGCTCCGGACTCGGGACAGCAATTGATCAGCCCCAGCATTTT
d_call: TRBD1; j_call: TRBJ2-2; cdr3_length: 15; clone_size: .; v_call: TRBV28; cdr3_aa: CASSRPGQGAGELFF; cdr3_nt: TGTGCCAGCAGCAGACCGGGACAGGGTGCCGGGGAGCTGTTTTTT
d_call: .; j_call: TRBJ1-2; cdr3_length: 13; clone_size: .; v_call: TRBV2; cdr3_aa: CASSSAVRSGYTF; cdr3_nt: TGTGCCAGCAGTTCTGCAGTTCGGTCAGGCTACACCTTC
d_call: .; j_call: TRBJ1-1; cdr3_length: 12; clone_size: .; v_call: TRBV18; cdr3_aa: CASSPISTEAFF; cdr3_nt: TGTGCCAGCTCACCAATTAGTACTGAAGCTTTCTTT
d_call: TRBD1; j_call: TRBJ1-1; cdr3_length: 13; clone_size: .; v_call: TRBV11-2; cdr3_aa: CASSPTRQGLAFF; cdr3_nt: TGTGCCAGCAGCCCAACCAGACAGGGTTTAGCTTTCTTT
d_call: .; j_call: TRBJ1-4; cdr3_length: 19; clone_size: few; v_call: TRBV4-1; cdr3_aa: CASSHEAQGVGWDNEKLFF; cdr3_nt: TGCGCCAGCAGCCACGAGGCACAGGGAGTAGGATGGGATAATGAAAAACTGTTTTTT
d_call: .; j_call: TRBJ2-2; cdr3_length: 12; clone_size: .; v_call: TRBV11-2; cdr3_aa: CASSLGPGELFF; cdr3_nt: TGTGCCAGCAGCTTGGGTCCCGGGGAGCTGTTTTTT
d_call: TRBD1; j_call: TRBJ1-4; cdr3_length: 16; clone_size: .; v_call: TRBV5-1; cdr3_aa: CASSAGAQGVGEKLFF; cdr3_nt: TGCGCCAGCAGCGCAGGCGCCCAGGGGGTGGGTGAAAAACTGTTTTTT
d_call: .; j_call: TRBJ2-3; cdr3_length: 15; clone_size: .; v_call: TRBV7-2; cdr3_aa: CASSLAWGSTDTQYF; cdr3_nt: TGTGCCAGCAGCTTAGCCTGGGGGAGCACAGATACGCAGTATTTT
d_call: .; j_call: TRBJ1-5; cdr3_length: 15; clone_size: .; v_call: TRBV6-5; cdr3_aa: CASSYSQEGNQPQHF; cdr3_nt: TGTGCCAGCAGTTACTCGCAAGAAGGCAATCAGCCCCAGCATTTT
d_call: TRBD2; j_call: TRBJ2-3; cdr3_length: 14; clone_size: .; v_call: TRBV10-2; cdr3_aa: CASSSSGGTDTQYF; cdr3_nt: TGCGCCAGCAGTTCTAGCGGAGGCACAGATACGCAGTATTTT
d_call: .; j_call: TRBJ2-3; cdr3_length: 14; clone_size: .; v_call: TRBV11-2; cdr3_aa: CASSLVLRTDTQYF; cdr3_nt: TGTGCCAGCAGCTTAGTTCTACGCACAGATACGCAGTATTTT
d_call: .; j_call: TRBJ2-2; cdr3_length: 16; clone_size: .; v_call: TRBV5-1; cdr3_aa: CASSLVLVENTGELFF; cdr3_nt: TGCGCCAGCAGCTTGGTACTTGTTGAGAACACCGGGGAGCTGTTTTTT
d_call: TRBD1; j_call: TRBJ2-7; cdr3_length: 12; clone_size: once; v_call: TRBV25-1; cdr3_aa: CAVGQGVYEQYF; cdr3_nt: TGTGCCGTAGGACAGGGCGTCTACGAGCAGTACTTC
d_call: .; j_call: TRBJ1-1; cdr3_length: 15; clone_size: .; v_call: TRBV9; cdr3_aa: CASSVGGARGSEAFF; cdr3_nt: TGTGCCAGCAGCGTAGGAGGGGCCCGGGGTTCTGAAGCTTTCTTT
d_call: .; j_call: TRBJ2-2; cdr3_length: 14; clone_size: .; v_call: TRBV29-1; cdr3_aa: CSTDGRSNTGELFF; cdr3_nt: TGCAGCACCGATGGGAGGTCGAACACCGGGGAGCTGTTTTTT
d_call: .; j_call: TRBJ1-5; cdr3_length: 13; clone_size: .; v_call: TRBV19; cdr3_aa: CASTKDLNQPQHF; cdr3_nt: TGTGCCAGTACTAAGGACCTCAATCAGCCCCAGCATTTT
d_call: TRBD1; j_call: TRBJ1-1; cdr3_length: 19; clone_size: .; v_call: TRBV4-1; cdr3_aa: CASSQALTGGAFRRTEAFF; cdr3_nt: TGCGCCAGCAGCCAGGCTCTAACAGGGGGCGCCTTCCGGCGCACTGAAGCTTTCTTT